The T cell receptor beta chain under discussion was sequenced for a study of blood T cell repertoires in COVID-19. The wider study: The cDNA or gDNA used as material had been derived from T cells, B-cell-depleted T cells, or PBMCs.

Germline V gene data show CDR1 as SGHAT and CDR2 as FQNNGV. The V and J ends lost 3 bases and 3 bases respectively, with 18 bases between them. The CDR3 consists of 16 residues. The data were produced by immunoSEQ multiplex PCR, yet TCRdb's version contains in-frame clones alone and is incomplete. The sample includes around 190,000 clones, 84% of them seen just once. This sequence was found in a human donor in a cohort sampled during active COVID-19. Sequenced material: peripheral blood. The chain employs TRBV11-2 and TRBJ2-7; TRBD2 is a possible D gene (5 bases). CDR3 amino acids: CASSLVSGRGYYEQYF. The CDR3 DNA is TGTGCCAGCAGCTTGGTGTCCGGTCGGGGTTACTACGAGCAGTACTTC.